This T cell receptor beta chain was documented in a study of T cell responses to AZD1222 COVID-19 vaccine. As regards this clone: Its antigen is still unknown.

General study results and limits: Two AZD1222 doses significantly raised spike-specific TCR breadth and depth over controls.

CDR3 length: 12 residues. CDR1 and CDR2 (germline): MNHEY, SVGAGI. V gave up 10 bases and J gave up 3 bases, with 12 bases separating them. Measured with immunoSEQ multiplex PCR; TCRdb has only the in-frame clones, and not every one. The data contain around 99,000 clones, over 85% of them singletons. The source of this sequence is an adult in good health. The chain is built from TRBV6-5 and TRBJ1-1; possible D gene TRBD1, 6 bases. The sequenced sample was peripheral blood, obtained on day 0 of AZD1222 vaccination. CDR3 loop: CATLRGHTEAFF. CDR3 in DNA: TGTGCCACCCTCCGGGGGCACACTGAAGCTTTCTTT.